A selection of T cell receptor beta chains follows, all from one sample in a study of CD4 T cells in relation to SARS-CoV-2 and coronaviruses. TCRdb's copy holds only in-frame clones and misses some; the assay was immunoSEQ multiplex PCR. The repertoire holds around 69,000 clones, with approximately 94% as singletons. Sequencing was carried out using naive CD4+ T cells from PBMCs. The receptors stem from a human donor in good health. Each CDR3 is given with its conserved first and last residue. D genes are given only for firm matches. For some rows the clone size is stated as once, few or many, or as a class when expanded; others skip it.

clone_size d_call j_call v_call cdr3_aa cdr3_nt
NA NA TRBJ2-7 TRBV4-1 CASSQPSSYEQYF TGCGCCAGCAGCCAACCGAGCTCCTACGAGCAGTACTTC
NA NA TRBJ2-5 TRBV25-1 CASSGYRRIQETQYF TGTGCCAGCAGTGGGTACAGGAGGATTCAAGAGACCCAGTACTTC
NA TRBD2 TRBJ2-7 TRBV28 CASSPSGRSYEQYF TGTGCCAGCAGTCCTAGCGGGAGATCCTACGAGCAGTACTTC
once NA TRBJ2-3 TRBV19 CASSTPAPNTQYF TGTGCCAGTAGTACCCCCGCCCCCAATACGCAGTATTTT
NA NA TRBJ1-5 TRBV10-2 CASSELARQPQHF TGCGCCAGCAGTGAGCTGGCGCGCCAGCCCCAGCATTTT
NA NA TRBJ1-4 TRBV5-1 CASSSEGGVYEKLFF TGCGCCAGCAGCTCCGAGGGTGGGGTTTATGAAAAACTGTTTTTT
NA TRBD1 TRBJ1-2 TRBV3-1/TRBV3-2 CASSQVTGVGGYTF TGTGCCAGCAGCCAAGTGACAGGGGTGGGTGGCTACACCTTC
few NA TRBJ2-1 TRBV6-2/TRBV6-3 CASSYETGKGRGNSYNEQFF TGTGCCAGCAGTTACGAAACGGGCAAGGGGCGCGGCAACAGCTACAATGAGCAGTTCTTC
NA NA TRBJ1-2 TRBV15 CATSRTVIESYGYTF TGTGCCACCAGCAGGACTGTCATAGAGAGCTATGGCTACACCTTC
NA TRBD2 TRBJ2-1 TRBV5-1 CASSYSGSHNEQFF TGCGCCAGCAGCTATAGCGGGAGCCACAATGAGCAGTTCTTC
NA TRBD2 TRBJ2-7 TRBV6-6 CASGGEGLSYEQYF TGTGCCAGCGGGGGGGAGGGCCTCTCCTACGAGCAGTACTTC
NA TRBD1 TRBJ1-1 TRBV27 CASSWTGRRSEAFF TGTGCCAGCAGTTGGACAGGGAGGCGCTCTGAAGCTTTCTTT
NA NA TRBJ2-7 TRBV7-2 CASSFPTATYEQYF TGTGCCAGCAGTTTCCCGACAGCAACCTACGAGCAGTACTTC
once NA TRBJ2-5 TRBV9 CASSVQSSYLAGRNF TGTGCCAGCAGCGTACAGAGTTCCTATTTGGCTGGAAGGAACTTC
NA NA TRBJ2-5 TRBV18 CASSERDSQETQYF TGTGCCAGCTCAGAACGGGACTCCCAAGAGACCCAGTACTTC
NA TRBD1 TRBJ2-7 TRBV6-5 CASKVGQGVYEQYF TGTGCCAGCAAAGTGGGACAGGGGGTCTACGAGCAGTACTTC
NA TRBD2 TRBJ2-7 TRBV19 CASGTSSYEQYF TGTGCCAGTGGGACTAGCTCCTACGAGCAGTACTTC
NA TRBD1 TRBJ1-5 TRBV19 CASSIAGTGRNQPQHF TGTGCCAGTAGTATAGCCGGGACAGGGCGCAATCAGCCCCAGCATTTT
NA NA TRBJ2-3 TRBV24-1 CATSGAGTSSFSTDTQYF TGTGCCACCAGTGGCGCCGGGACAAGTTCTTTTAGCACAGATACGCAGTATTTT
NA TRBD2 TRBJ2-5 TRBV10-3 CAISEAGGPLETQYF TGTGCCATCAGTGAGGCGGGAGGGCCTCTCGAGACCCAGTACTTC
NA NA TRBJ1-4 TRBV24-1 CATSDLGGEKLFF TGTGCCACCAGTGATCTTGGGGGTGAAAAACTGTTTTTT
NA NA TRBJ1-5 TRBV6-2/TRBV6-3 CASSVGSQGNQPQHF TGTGCCAGCAGTGTAGGGTCACAGGGCAATCAGCCCCAGCATTTT
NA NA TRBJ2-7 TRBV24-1 CATSDPSDHEQYF TGTGCCACCAGTGACCCCTCGGACCACGAGCAGTACTTC
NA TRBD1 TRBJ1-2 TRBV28 CASRKTGGAYGYTF TGTGCCAGCAGGAAAACAGGGGGCGCCTATGGCTACACCTTC
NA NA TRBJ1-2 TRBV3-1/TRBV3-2 CASSQARGVSHGYTF TGTGCCAGCAGCCAAGCACGGGGTGTCAGCCATGGCTACACCTTC
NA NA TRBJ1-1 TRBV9 CASSVDGRGGGEAFF TGTGCCAGCAGCGTAGATGGCAGGGGAGGAGGTGAAGCTTTCTTT
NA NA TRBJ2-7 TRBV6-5 CANPPSGSYEQYF TGTGCTAACCCTCCGAGCGGCTCCTACGAGCAGTACTTC
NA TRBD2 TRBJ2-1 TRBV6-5 CASSYSMASGSNEQFF TGTGCCAGCAGTTACTCGATGGCTAGCGGGAGCAATGAGCAGTTCTTC
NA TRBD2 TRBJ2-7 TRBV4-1 CASSQGLAGLSYEQYF TGCGCCAGCAGCCAAGGACTAGCGGGCCTCTCCTACGAGCAGTACTTC
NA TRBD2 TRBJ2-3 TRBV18 CASSPGTSGRDTQYF TGTGCCAGCTCACCAGGGACTAGCGGGAGAGATACGCAGTATTTT
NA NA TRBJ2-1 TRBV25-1 CASSEKRDSLNEQFF TGTGCCAGCAGTGAGAAGAGGGACTCCCTCAATGAGCAGTTCTTC
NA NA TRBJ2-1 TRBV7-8 CASSLFSYNEQFF TGTGCCAGCAGCTTATTTTCCTACAATGAGCAGTTCTTC
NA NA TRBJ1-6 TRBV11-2 CASGNTGRNSPLHF TGTGCCAGCGGCAATACAGGGCGGAATTCACCCCTCCACTTT
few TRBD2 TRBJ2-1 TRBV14 CASSQFLLAGNEQFF TGTGCCAGCAGCCAATTCCTCCTAGCGGGAAATGAGCAGTTCTTC
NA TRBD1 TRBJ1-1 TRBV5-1 CASNRQGAANTEAFF TGCGCCAGCAACCGACAGGGGGCTGCGAACACTGAAGCTTTCTTT
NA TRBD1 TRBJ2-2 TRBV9 CASSVVRGYGTGELFF TGTGCCAGCAGCGTAGTCAGGGGGTATGGCACCGGGGAGCTGTTTTTT
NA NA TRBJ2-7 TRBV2 CASIIQAPYEQYF TGTGCCAGCATAATTCAGGCCCCCTACGAGCAGTACTTC
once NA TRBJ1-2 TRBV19 CASSPTDGIYGYTF TGTGCCAGTAGTCCGACCGACGGAATCTATGGCTACACCTTC
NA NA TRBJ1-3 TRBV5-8 CASSWGQGEDVPGNTIYF TGTGCCAGCAGCTGGGGTCAGGGCGAAGACGTCCCCGGAAACACCATATATTTT
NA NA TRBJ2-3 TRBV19 CASSIPYRADTQYF TGTGCCAGTAGTATCCCTTACAGGGCAGATACGCAGTATTTT
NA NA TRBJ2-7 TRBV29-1 CSVESDTSYEQYF TGCAGCGTTGAAAGTGACACGTCCTACGAGCAGTACTTC
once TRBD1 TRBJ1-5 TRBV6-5 CASRTGQGAQPQHF TGTGCCAGCAGAACGGGACAGGGGGCTCAGCCCCAGCATTTT
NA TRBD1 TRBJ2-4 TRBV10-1 CASSEGGSDIQYF TGCGCCAGCAGTGAAGGGGGCTCGGACATTCAGTACTTC
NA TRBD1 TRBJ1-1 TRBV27 CASSETGTVSSPGEAFF TGTGCCAGCAGTGAAACCGGGACAGTCAGTTCCCCCGGTGAAGCTTTCTTT
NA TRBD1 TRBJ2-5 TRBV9 CASSVAGGAGETQYF TGTGCCAGCAGCGTAGCAGGGGGCGCAGGGGAGACCCAGTACTTC
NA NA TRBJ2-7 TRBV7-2 CASSLGPGAYEQYF TGTGCCAGCAGCTTAGGCCCGGGCGCTTACGAGCAGTACTTC